The 20 T cell receptor beta chains below were found in one sample sequenced in a study of shared clonotypes between healthy human individuals. The protocol was immunoSEQ multiplex PCR, while the TCRdb copy is restricted to in-frame clones and leaves out a portion. This table has some 100,000 clones, 68% appearing once. The specimen sequenced was memory CD8+ T cells sorted from blood. Subset specified: CD45RO+ cells pooled with CCR7-negative TemRA cells. Receptors originate from a woman aged 25 to 39 in good health.

This clone was found a few times. J is TRBJ2-1 and V is TRBV4-1, with 9 bases identical to TRBD2. CDR3 size: 16 residues. Trimming at V came to 0 bases and at J to 4 bases, leaving 4 bases not matched to a gene. CDR1 and CDR2 from the germline V gene are MGHRA and YSYEKL. DNA for the CDR3: TGCGCCAGCAGCCAAGACCGGACTAGCGTTTACAATGAGCAGTTCTTC. It yields the protein CASSQDRTSVYNEQFF.

The genes are TRBV7-9 and TRBJ2-1; D not certain. From germline, CDR1 is SEHNR and CDR2 FQNEAQ (reference sequence). V lost 3 bases, J lost 2 bases, and 11 bases lay in between. This CDR3 has 15 amino acids. CDR3 residues: CASSLGWAAYNEQFF. For the CDR3, the DNA is TGTGCCAGCAGCTTGGGTTGGGCAGCCTACAATGAGCAGTTCTTC.

This clone showed up just once. The chain recombines TRBV10-2 with TRBJ2-1; 13 nucleotides line up with TRBD2. The CDR3 loop spans 14 amino acids. V was pared by 8 bases and J by 7 bases, with 5 bases of the junction left unmatched. The germline gives CDR1 WSHSY, CDR2 SAAADI. The CDR3 nucleotides read TGCGCCAGCCGGACTAGCGGGAGTGGAAATGAGCAGTTCTTC. Translating gives CASRTSGSGNEQFF.

Many counts were recorded for this clone. The J gene is TRBJ1-2, the V gene TRBV6-6; no reliable D call. Germline V gene lookup returns CDR1 MNHNY and CDR2 SVGAGI (reference sequence). The CDR3 extends over 15 amino acids. Deletions cut 2 bases from V and 4 bases from J, with 14 bases between. The CDR3 DNA follows: TGTGCCAGCAGTTACAAAGAACTTCGTCGCTATGGCTACACCTTC. Residues: CASSYKELRRYGYTF.

The chain joins TRBV19 to TRBJ1-1; D may be TRBD1 (6 bases). V gave up 7 bases and J gave up 4 bases, with 13 bases separating them. Per the germline V gene, CDR1 is LNHDA and CDR2 is SQIVND (reference sequence). The CDR3 covers 13 residues. The CDR3 region is CASKVKGGTEAFF. CDR3 coding DNA: TGTGCCAGTAAAGTCAAGGGGGGCACTGAAGCTTTCTTT.

This chain connects TRBV5-1 to TRBJ2-5; D possibly uses TRBD1 or TRBD2 (5 bases each). This CDR3 spans 15 amino acids. Germline assignment: CDR1 SGHRS and CDR2 YFSETQ. Trimming shortened V by 4 bases and J by 4 bases, and 17 bases separated the two germline ends. The CDR3 sequence: CASSPIRGELETQYF. CDR3 coding DNA: TGCGCCAGCAGCCCGATTAGGGGAGAGTTAGAGACCCAGTACTTC.

V gene TRBV28 combines with J gene TRBJ2-5, with D unclear. The V and J ends lost 1 base and 3 bases respectively, with 12 bases between them. CDR1 is MDHEN and CDR2 is SYDVKM in the germline V gene. The CDR3 has 15 residues. CDR3: CASSLSWEREETQYF. In DNA form, the CDR3 reads TGTGCCAGCAGTTTATCGTGGGAAAGGGAAGAGACCCAGTACTTC.

The chain is built from TRBV5-1 and TRBJ1-1, with 10 bases identical to TRBD1. Trimming removed 3 bases from V and 1 base from J; junction bases left unmatched: 3. The CDR3 is made up of 15 amino acids. Germline CDR1 reads SGHRS; CDR2 reads YFSETQ. In nucleotides, the CDR3 is TGCGCCAGCAGCTGGGGGACAGGGGAGAACACTGAAGCTTTCTTT. This translates into CASSWGTGENTEAFF.

This chain uses TRBV29-1 with TRBJ2-2; a weak D match, TRBD2 (6 bases). The V end was cut by 6 bases, the J end by 3 bases, with 11 bases between. Germline lookup yields CDR1 SQVTM and CDR2 ANQGSEA. The CDR3 is 13 residues long. CDR3 nucleotides: TGCAGCGTCGTAGCGGCAGACACCGGGGAGCTGTTTTTT. Translating gives CSVVAADTGELFF.

In this sample, this clone turned up many times. The chain combines TRBV28 with TRBJ2-3, with D perhaps assigned TRBD1 or TRBD2 (5 bases each). Deletions cut 6 bases from V and 3 bases from J, with 19 bases between. Germline loops: CDR1 MDHEN, CDR2 SYDVKM. CDR3 length: 16 amino acids. In DNA form, the CDR3 reads TGTGCCAGCAGGCGACTCAGGGAGCTGAGAACAGATACGCAGTATTTT. Its translation: CASRRLRELRTDTQYF.

This chain connects TRBV2 to TRBJ2-3, with 9 bases fitting TRBD1. Losses at the gene ends were 8 bases for V and 2 bases for J; bases not matched to a gene: 5. The CDR3 has 14 residues. The germline CDR1 and CDR2 sequences are SNHLY and FYNNEI. The CDR3 DNA reads as TGTGCCAGCGGGGGACAGGGCCTCACAGATACGCAGTATTTT. Amino acid sequence: CASGGQGLTDTQYF.

The chain combines TRBV25-1 with TRBJ2-7, with D perhaps TRBD2 (5 bases). V was pared by 2 bases and J by 6 bases, with 8 bases between. In germline, CDR1 is MGHDK, CDR2 SYGVNS. This CDR3 is 12 amino acids long. The CDR3 DNA reads as TGTGCCAGCAGTGAAGGACTTGTCGAGCAGTACTTC. Protein sequence: CASSEGLVEQYF.

V and J are TRBV4-1 and TRBJ1-2; no reliable D call. The CDR3 is 17 residues long. The V and J ends lost 0 bases and 2 bases respectively, with 16 bases between them. Germline V CDR1 and CDR2: MGHRA, YSYEKL. This CDR3 is CASSQDLLSGPNYGYTF. For the CDR3, the DNA is TGCGCCAGCAGCCAAGATCTCCTCTCCGGCCCCAACTATGGCTACACCTTC.

V and J are TRBV7-8 and TRBJ2-2, with 7 bases matching TRBD2. This CDR3 contains 17 residues. J was trimmed by 1 base and V by 0 bases; bases with no gene match: 5. Germline CDR1 and CDR2: SGHVS and FQNEAQ. The CDR3 reads CASSLAGVAGNTGELFF. CDR3 DNA: TGTGCCAGCAGCTTAGCGGGAGTAGCGGGGAACACCGGGGAGCTGTTTTTT.

CDR3 amino acids: CASSVNREPGPNYGYTF. The CDR3 coding sequence is TGCGCCAGCAGCGTCAACAGGGAGCCCGGCCCTAACTATGGCTACACCTTC. The chain combines TRBV5-1 with TRBJ1-2; D perhaps matches TRBD1 (6 bases). Trimming pared 4 bases from V and 0 bases from J, leaving 19 bases between. This CDR3 is built from 17 residues. The germline gives CDR1 SGHRS, CDR2 YFSETQ.

The J gene is TRBJ2-3, the V gene TRBV25-1; D is unresolved. The CDR3 loop spans 12 amino acids. Germline V CDR1 and CDR2: MGHDK, SYGVNS. The V gene lost 4 bases and the J gene lost 6 bases, with 8 bases spanning the gap. Here the CDR3 reads CASSGRTDTQYF. CDR3 sequence (DNA): TGTGCCAGCAGTGGCCGGACGGATACGCAGTATTTT.

The V call is TRBV19, the J call TRBJ2-1; 8 bases align to TRBD2. J was trimmed by 8 bases and V by 9 bases; bases with no gene match: 9. In germline, CDR1 is LNHDA, CDR2 SQIVND (reference sequence). The CDR3 covers 13 residues. CDR3 in amino acids: CASATAGGDEQFF. In nucleotides, the CDR3 is TGTGCCAGCGCCACCGCGGGAGGTGATGAGCAGTTCTTC.

In its sample, this clone was seen once. This chain links TRBV29-1 with TRBJ1-2; possibly TRBD1 for D (5 bases). Germline assignment: CDR1 SQVTM and CDR2 ANQGSEA. The CDR3 extends over 13 amino acids. Trimming cost V 3 bases and J 4 bases, with 12 bases left between them. The CDR3 nucleotides read TGCAGCGTTGACCCGGGTAGGGGCTATGGCTACACCTTC. Translated: CSVDPGRGYGYTF.

This clone was picked up many times. Distinct nucleotide sequences in the sample also encode this CDR3. The chain couples TRBV25-1 to TRBJ2-7, with 9 bases lining up with TRBD2. This CDR3 comprises 15 residues. Germline-derived CDR1 and CDR2 are MGHDK and SYGVNS. After removal of 4 bases from V and 3 bases from J, the junction contained 7 bases not matched to a gene. DNA of the CDR3: TGTGCCAGCAGTGGAAATAGCGGGAGTAACTACGAGCAGTACTTC. It yields the protein CASSGNSGSNYEQYF.

The V call is TRBV27, the J call TRBJ2-7, with TRBD2 identical over 8 bases. CDR1 and CDR2 (germline): MNHEY, SMNVEV (reference sequence). J gave up 6 bases and V 5 bases, and 15 bases lay outside the gene matches. This CDR3 is built from 16 residues. The CDR3 here is CASSITPGGRPSEQYF. CDR3 nucleotides: TGTGCCAGCAGTATCACCCCGGGCGGGAGGCCGAGCGAGCAGTACTTC.